This T cell receptor (beta chain) was sequenced during a study of T-cell reconstitution after alpha-beta-depleted transplantation in children. This clonotype was detected only a few times. Relative to the germline gene, one junction end is altered; a read error may explain this. This sample's TCRbeta library carried unique molecular identifier barcodes. Via MiXCR, TCRdb re-called the PCR reads, giving one row per CDR3 protein. The table shows around 400,000 distinct CDR3 sequences, with about a tenth occurring only once. Looked up from germline, CDR1 is LGHDT and CDR2 is YNNKEL (reference sequence). The length of the CDR3 is 15 residues.

Sequencing was performed on PBMCs from the stem cell graft donor, taken from the stem cell graft. V is TRBV3-1 and J is TRBJ2-1, with unresolved D. This receptor was obtained from a human donor who donated a stem cell graft to a child with acute myeloid leukemia. This CDR3 reads CATSQAGRPNNEQFF. DNA for the CDR3: TGTGCCACCAGCCAAGCCGGACGCCCGAACAATGAGCAGTTCTTC.